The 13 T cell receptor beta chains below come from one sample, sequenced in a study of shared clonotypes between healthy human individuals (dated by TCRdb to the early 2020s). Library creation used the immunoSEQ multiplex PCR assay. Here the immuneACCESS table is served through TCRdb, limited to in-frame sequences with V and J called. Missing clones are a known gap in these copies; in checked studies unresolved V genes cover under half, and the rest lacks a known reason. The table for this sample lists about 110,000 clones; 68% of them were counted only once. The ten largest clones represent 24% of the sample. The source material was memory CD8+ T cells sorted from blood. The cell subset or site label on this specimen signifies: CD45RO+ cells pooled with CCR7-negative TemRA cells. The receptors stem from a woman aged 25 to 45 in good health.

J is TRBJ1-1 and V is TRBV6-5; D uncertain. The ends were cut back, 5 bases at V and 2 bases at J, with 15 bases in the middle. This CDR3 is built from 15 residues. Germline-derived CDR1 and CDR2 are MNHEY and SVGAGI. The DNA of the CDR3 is TGTGCCAGCAGTCGCCTTGCCGACTTCAACACTGAAGCTTTCTTT. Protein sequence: CASSRLADFNTEAFF.

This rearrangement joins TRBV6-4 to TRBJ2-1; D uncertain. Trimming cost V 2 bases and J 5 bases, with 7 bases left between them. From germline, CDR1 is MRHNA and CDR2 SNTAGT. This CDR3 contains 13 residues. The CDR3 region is CASSDGSHNEQFF. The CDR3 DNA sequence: TGTGCCAGCAGTGACGGCAGCCACAATGAGCAGTTCTTC.

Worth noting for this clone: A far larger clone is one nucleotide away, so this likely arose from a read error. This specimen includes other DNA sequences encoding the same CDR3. The CDR3 DNA reads TGTGCCAGCAGTTTACCGGGACAGACCTACGAGCAGTACTTC. This encodes CASSLPGQTYEQYF. The genes are TRBV27 and TRBJ2-7; 7 bases line up with TRBD1. CDR3 length equals 14 residues. Per germline, CDR1 MNHEY and CDR2 SMNVEV (reference sequence). V trimming: 2 bases; J trimming: 2 bases; junction bases outside the gene matches: 3.

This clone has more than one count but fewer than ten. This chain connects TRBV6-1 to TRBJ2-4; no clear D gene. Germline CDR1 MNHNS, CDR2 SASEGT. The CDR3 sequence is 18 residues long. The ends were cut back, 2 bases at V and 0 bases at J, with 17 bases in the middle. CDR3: CASSERSGRGIAKNIQYF. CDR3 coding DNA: TGTGCCAGCAGTGAAAGGTCCGGACGAGGAATAGCCAAAAACATTCAGTACTTC.

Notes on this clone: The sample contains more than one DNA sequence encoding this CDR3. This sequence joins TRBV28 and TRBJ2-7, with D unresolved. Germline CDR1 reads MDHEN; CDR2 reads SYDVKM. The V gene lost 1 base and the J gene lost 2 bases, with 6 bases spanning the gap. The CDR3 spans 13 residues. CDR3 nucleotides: TGTGCCAGCAGTTTATCCCTGACCTACGAGCAGTACTTC. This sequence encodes CASSLSLTYEQYF.

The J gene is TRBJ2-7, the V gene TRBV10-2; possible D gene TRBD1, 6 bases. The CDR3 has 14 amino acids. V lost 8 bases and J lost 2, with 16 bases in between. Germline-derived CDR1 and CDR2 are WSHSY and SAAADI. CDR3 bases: TGCGCCAGCGCTGCGGTGGGGGCTACCTACGAGCAGTACTTC. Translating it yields CASAAVGATYEQYF.

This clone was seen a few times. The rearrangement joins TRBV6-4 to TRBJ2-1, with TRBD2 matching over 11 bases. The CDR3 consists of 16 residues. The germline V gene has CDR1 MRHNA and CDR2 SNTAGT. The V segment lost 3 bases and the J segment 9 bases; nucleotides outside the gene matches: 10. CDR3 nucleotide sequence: TGTGCCAGCAGTGAATTAGCGGGAGGGCTTAGTGGTGAGCAGTTCTTC. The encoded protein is CASSELAGGLSGEQFF.

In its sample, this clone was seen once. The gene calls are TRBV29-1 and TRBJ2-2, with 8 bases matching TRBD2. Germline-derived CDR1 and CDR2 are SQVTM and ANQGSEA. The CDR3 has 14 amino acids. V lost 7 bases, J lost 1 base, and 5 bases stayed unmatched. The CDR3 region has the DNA TGCAGCGCTTCTAGCGGGTGGAACACCGGGGAGCTGTTTTTT. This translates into CSASSGWNTGELFF.

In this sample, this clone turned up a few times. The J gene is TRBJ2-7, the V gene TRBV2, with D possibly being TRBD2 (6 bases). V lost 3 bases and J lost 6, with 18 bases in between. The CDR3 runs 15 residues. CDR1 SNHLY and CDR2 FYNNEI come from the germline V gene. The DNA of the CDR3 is TGTGCCAGCAGTGACTCGTCGGGAGCTTCGTCCGAGCAGTACTTC. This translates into CASSDSSGASSEQYF.

The CDR3 DNA reads TGTGCCAGCAGTGAATCGCGAGATACGCAGTATTTT. It codes for CASSESRDTQYF. The chain recombines TRBV25-1 with TRBJ2-3, with no clear D. This CDR3 spans 12 amino acids. Trimming removed 1 base from V and 5 bases from J, with 4 bases in between. Germline V CDR1 and CDR2: MGHDK, SYGVNS.

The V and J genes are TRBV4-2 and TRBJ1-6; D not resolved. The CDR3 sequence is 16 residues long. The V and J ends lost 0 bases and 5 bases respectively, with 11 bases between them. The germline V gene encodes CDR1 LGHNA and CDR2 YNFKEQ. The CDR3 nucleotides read TGTGCCAGCAGCCAAGATCTCACGGTTAATAATTCACCCCTCCACTTT. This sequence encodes CASSQDLTVNNSPLHF.

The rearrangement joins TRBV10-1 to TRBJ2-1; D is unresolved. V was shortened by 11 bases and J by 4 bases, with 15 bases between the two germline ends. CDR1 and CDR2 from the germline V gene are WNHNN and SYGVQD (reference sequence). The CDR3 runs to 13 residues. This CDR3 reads CAFYPGSYNEQFF. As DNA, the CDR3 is TGCGCCTTCTACCCGGGCAGTTACAATGAGCAGTTCTTC.

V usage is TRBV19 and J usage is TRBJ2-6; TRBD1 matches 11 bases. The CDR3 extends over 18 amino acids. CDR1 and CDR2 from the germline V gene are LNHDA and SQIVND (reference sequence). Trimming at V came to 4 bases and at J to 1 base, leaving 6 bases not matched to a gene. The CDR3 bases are TGTGCCAGTAGTAACTCGGGACAGGGGGATTCTGGGGCCAACGTCCTGACTTTC. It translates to CASSNSGQGDSGANVLTF.